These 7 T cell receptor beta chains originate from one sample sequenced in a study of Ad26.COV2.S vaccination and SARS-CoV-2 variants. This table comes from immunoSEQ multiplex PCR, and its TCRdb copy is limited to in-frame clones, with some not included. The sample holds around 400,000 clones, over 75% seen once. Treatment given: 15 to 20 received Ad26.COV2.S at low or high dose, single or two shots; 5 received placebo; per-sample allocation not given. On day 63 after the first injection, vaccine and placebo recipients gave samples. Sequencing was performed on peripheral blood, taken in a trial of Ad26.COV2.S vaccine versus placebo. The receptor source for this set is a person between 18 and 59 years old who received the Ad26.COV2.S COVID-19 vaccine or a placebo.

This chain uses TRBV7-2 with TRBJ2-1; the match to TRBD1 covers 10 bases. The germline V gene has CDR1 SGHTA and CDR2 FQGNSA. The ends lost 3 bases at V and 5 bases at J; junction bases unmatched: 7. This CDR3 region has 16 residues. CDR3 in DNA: TGTGCCAGCAGCTTTGGCCCCGGGACAGGGGACAATGAGCAGTTCTTC. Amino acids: CASSFGPGTGDNEQFF.

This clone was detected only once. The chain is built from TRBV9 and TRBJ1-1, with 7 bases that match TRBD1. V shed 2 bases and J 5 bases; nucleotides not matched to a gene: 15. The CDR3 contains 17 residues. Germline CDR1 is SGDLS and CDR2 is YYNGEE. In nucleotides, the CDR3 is TGTGCCAGCAGCGTTTTCACTTCACAGGGGAGTGGTACTGAAGCTTTCTTT. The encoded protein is CASSVFTSQGSGTEAFF.

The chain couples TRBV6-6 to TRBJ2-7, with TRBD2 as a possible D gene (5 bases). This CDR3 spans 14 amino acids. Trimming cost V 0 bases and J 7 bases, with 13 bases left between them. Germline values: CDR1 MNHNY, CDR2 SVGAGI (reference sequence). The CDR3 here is CASSYSANPGEQYF. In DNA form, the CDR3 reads TGTGCCAGCAGTTACTCGGCTAACCCGGGAGAGCAGTACTTC.

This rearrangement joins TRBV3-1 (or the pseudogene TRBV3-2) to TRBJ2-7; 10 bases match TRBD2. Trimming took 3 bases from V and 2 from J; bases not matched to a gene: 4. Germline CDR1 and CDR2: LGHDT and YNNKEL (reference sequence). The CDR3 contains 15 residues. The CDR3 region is CASSHLTSGAYEQYF. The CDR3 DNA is TGTGCCAGCAGCCATTTAACTAGCGGGGCCTACGAGCAGTACTTC.

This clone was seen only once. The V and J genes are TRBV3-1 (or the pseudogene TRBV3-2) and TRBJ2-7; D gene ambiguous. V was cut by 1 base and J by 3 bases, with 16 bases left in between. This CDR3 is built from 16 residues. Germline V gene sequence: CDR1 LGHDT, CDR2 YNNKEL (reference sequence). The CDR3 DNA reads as TGTGCCAGCAGCCAAGTCCACCTGGGTTCTTGCTACGAGCAGTACTTC. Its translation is CASSQVHLGSCYEQYF.

The CDR3 coding sequence is TGTGCCACCAGCCAGGGGGCTCAAGAGACCCAGTACTTC. This codes for CATSQGAQETQYF. The V gene is TRBV24-1, the J gene TRBJ2-5; 8 bases fit TRBD1. Looked up from germline, CDR1 is KGHDR and CDR2 is SFDVKD. This CDR3 region has 13 residues. Unmatched junction bases numbered 2, after V lost 7 bases and J lost 2 bases.

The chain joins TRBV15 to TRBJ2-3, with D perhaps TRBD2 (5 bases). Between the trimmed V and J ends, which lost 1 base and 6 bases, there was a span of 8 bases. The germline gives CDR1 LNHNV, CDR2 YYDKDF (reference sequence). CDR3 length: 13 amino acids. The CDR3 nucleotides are TGTGCCACCAGCAGAGCCGGGGTGGATACGCAGTATTTT. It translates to CATSRAGVDTQYF.